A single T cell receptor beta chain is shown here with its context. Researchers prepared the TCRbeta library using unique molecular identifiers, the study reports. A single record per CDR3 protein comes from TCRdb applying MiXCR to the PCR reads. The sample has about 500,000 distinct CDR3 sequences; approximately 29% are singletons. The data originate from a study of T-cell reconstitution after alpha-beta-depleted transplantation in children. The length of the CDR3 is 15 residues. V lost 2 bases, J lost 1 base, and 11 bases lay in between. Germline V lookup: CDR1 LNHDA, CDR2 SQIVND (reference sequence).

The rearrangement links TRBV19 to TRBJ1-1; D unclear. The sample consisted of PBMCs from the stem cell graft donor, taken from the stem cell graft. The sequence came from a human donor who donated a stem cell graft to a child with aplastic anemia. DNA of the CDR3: TGTGCCAGTAGTATAAATGCGCGGACGAACACTGAAGCTTTCTTT. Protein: CASSINARTNTEAFF.